A selection of T cell receptor beta chains follows, all from one sample in a study of T cells after yellow fever vaccination. TCRdb re-derived calls from the 5' RACE reads in MiXCR, one entry per CDR3 protein. Of 450,000 to 650,000 distinct CDR3 sequences listed, less than 25% are singletons. Sequencing used PBMCs, obtained approximately 20 days after the first yellow fever vaccination. These receptors originate from a man between 18 and 35 years old who received the YFV17D yellow fever vaccine. The CDR3 runs from the conserved cysteine through the conserved F or W.

J: TRBJ2-7
V: TRBV15
CDR3: CATSGRPADEQYF

J: TRBJ1-5
V: TRBV14
CDR3: CASSQRSNQPQHF

J: TRBJ2-3
V: TRBV12-3/TRBV12-4
CDR3: CASSLGLAAYF

J: TRBJ2-5
V: TRBV20-1
CDR3: CSAQRTASTIQETQYF

J: TRBJ2-1
V: TRBV4-2
CDR3: CASSQSGGAHNEQFF

J: TRBJ2-1
V: TRBV28
CDR3: CASIEQGAGNEQFF

J: TRBJ2-2
V: TRBV4-3
CDR3: CASSQGTSGGTPSTGELFF

J: TRBJ1-5
V: TRBV6-1
CDR3: CASSEQVDRQPQHF

J: TRBJ2-1
V: TRBV6-1
CDR3: CASRPRRLAGEYNEQFF

J: TRBJ2-3
V: TRBV28
CDR3: CASRGRGDTQYF

J: TRBJ2-3
V: TRBV11-2
CDR3: CASSSGLAGDLTSTDTQYF

J: TRBJ1-1
V: TRBV7-2
CDR3: CASSYRDRNTEAFF

J: TRBJ2-1
V: TRBV4-1
CDR3: CASSQDGRDRWFF

J: TRBJ2-2
V: TRBV5-1
CDR3: CASTQGGPAGELFF

J: TRBJ2-7
V: TRBV2
CDR3: CASQQDGEVYEQYF

J: TRBJ2-7
V: TRBV19
CDR3: CASSLSMRGYEQYF

J: TRBJ1-5
V: TRBV10-3
CDR3: CAISETGGIGQPQHF

J: TRBJ2-5
V: TRBV3-1
CDR3: CASSLAWTEKETQYF

J: TRBJ1-1
V: TRBV20-1
CDR3: CSAPDRDTEAFF

J: TRBJ2-3
V: TRBV12-3/TRBV12-4
CDR3: CASNWGGGSHTDTQYF

J: TRBJ2-5
V: TRBV19
CDR3: CASSNLATMGLETQYF

J: TRBJ2-1
V: TRBV5-4
CDR3: CASSSVAGGPPNEQFF

J: TRBJ2-3
V: TRBV20-1
CDR3: CSARDSPLAGGKGTDTQYF

J: TRBJ1-5
V: TRBV18
CDR3: CASSPAGGNQPQHF

J: TRBJ2-3
V: TRBV5-1
CDR3: CASREAGGDTDTQYF

J: TRBJ1-6
V: TRBV5-6
CDR3: CASSLGSGGPPLHF

J: TRBJ2-3
V: TRBV12-3/TRBV12-4
CDR3: CASSLVVVRTQYF

J: TRBJ1-4
V: TRBV7-2
CDR3: CASSSTWNEKLFF

J: TRBJ2-4
V: TRBV6-1
CDR3: CASRGLDMVAKNIQYF

J: TRBJ1-5
V: TRBV12-3/TRBV12-4
CDR3: CASSAMGRGGPQHF

J: TRBJ2-5
V: TRBV5-1
CDR3: CASRLTSGGPAQYF

J: TRBJ2-3
V: TRBV24-1
CDR3: CATSDLNSDTQYF

J: TRBJ2-3
V: TRBV7-2
CDR3: CASSLRRDFGTDTQYF

J: TRBJ1-4
V: TRBV7-9
CDR3: CASSFLGADGEKLFF

J: TRBJ1-6
V: TRBV4-1
CDR3: CASSQEIGAASPLHF

J: TRBJ1-1
V: TRBV12-3/TRBV12-4
CDR3: CASSYGHRANTEAFF

J: TRBJ2-4
V: TRBV20-1
CDR3: CSAPGEGGNIQYF

J: TRBJ2-3
V: TRBV6-5
CDR3: CASSYQPPGLAGGTQYF

J: TRBJ1-5
V: TRBV9
CDR3: CASSVEGNSNQPQHF

J: TRBJ1-2
V: TRBV7-3
CDR3: CASSPPGASAYGYTF

J: TRBJ2-2
V: TRBV27
CDR3: CASSLDGSGNTGELFF

J: TRBJ2-5
V: TRBV5-1
CDR3: CASSPGQQETQYF